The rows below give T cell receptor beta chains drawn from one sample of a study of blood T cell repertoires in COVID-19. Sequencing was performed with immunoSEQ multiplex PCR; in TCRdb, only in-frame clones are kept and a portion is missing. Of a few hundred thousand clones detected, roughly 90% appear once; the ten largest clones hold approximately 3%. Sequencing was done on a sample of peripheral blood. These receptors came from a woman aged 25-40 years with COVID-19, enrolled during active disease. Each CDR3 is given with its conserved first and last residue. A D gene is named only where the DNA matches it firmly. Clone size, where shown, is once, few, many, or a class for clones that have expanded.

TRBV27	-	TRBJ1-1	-	CASSLLSRAMQATTEAFF	TGTGCCAGCAGTTTATTGAGCAGGGCGATGCAGGCGACGACTGAAGCTTTCTTT
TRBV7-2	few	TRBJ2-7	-	CASSLAGSQHYEQYF	TGTGCCAGCAGCTTAGCGGGGAGCCAACACTACGAGCAGTACTTC
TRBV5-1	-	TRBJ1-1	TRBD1	CASSGTANTEAFF	TGCGCCAGCAGCGGGACAGCGAACACTGAAGCTTTCTTT
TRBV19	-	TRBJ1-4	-	CASSNRDTFATNEKLFF	TGTGCCAGTAGTAACCGGGACACCTTTGCAACTAATGAAAAACTGTTTTTT
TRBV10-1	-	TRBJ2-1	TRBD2	CASSGRRTSGSNRDNEQFF	TGCGCCAGCAGTGGGCGGCGGACTAGCGGGAGTAATAGGGACAATGAGCAGTTCTTC
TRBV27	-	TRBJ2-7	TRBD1	CASSSTGEPYYEQYF	TGTGCCAGCAGTTCGACAGGGGAACCTTACTACGAGCAGTACTTC
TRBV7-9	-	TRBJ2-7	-	CASKLTGTFYEQYF	TGTGCCAGCAAACTGACAGGAACATTCTACGAGCAGTACTTC
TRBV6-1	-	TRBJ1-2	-	CASSEDRYGYTF	TGTGCCAGCAGTGAAGATCGGTATGGCTACACCTTC
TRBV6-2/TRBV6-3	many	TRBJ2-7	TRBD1	CASSYDQGAYEQYF	TGTGCCAGCAGTTACGATCAGGGGGCATACGAGCAGTACTTC
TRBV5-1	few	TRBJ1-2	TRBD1	CASSLGGQVNYGYTF	TGCGCCAGCAGCTTGGGGGGACAGGTTAACTATGGCTACACCTTC
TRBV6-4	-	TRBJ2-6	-	CASSGGTAGANVLTF	TGTGCCAGCAGTGGCGGGACTGCCGGGGCCAACGTCCTGACTTTC
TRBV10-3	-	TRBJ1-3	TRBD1	CAIRASQGAAGNTIYF	TGTGCCATCAGGGCCTCACAGGGGGCAGCTGGAAACACCATATATTTT
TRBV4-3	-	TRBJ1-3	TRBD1	CASSQADRRNTIYF	TGCGCCAGCAGCCAAGCGGACAGGAGAAACACCATATATTTT
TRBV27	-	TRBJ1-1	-	CASSTGYRGVRTEAFF	TGTGCCAGCAGTACCGGGTACCGGGGGGTTCGAACTGAAGCTTTCTTT
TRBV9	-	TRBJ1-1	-	CASSVFPGSTEAFF	TGTGCCAGCAGCGTCTTCCCCGGGAGCACTGAAGCTTTCTTT
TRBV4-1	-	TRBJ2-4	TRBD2	CASSQGGAGIIAKNIQYF	TGCGCCAGCAGCCAAGGGGGAGCGGGGATCATCGCCAAAAACATTCAGTACTTC
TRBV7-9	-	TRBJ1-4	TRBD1	CASSSDRAAGEKLFF	TGTGCCAGCAGCTCGGACAGGGCCGCGGGGGAAAAACTGTTTTTT
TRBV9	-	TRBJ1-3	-	CASSVGQSGNTIYF	TGTGCCAGCAGCGTAGGGCAGTCTGGAAACACCATATATTTT
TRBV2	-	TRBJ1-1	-	CASIQGLYEAFF	TGTGCCAGCATCCAGGGTTTATATGAAGCTTTCTTT
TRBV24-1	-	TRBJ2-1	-	CATSVPGLSEQFF	TGTGCCACCAGTGTTCCGGGACTGAGTGAGCAGTTCTTC
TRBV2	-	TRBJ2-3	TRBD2	CASSTSGNTDTQYF	TGTGCCAGCAGTACTAGCGGAAATACAGATACGCAGTATTTT
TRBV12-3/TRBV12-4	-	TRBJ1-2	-	CASSLRTMHGYTF	TGTGCCAGCAGTTTACGGACAATGCATGGCTACACCTTC
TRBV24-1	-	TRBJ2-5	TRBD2	CATSDPLAGGPQETQYF	TGTGCCACCAGTGATCCTCTAGCGGGGGGCCCACAAGAGACCCAGTACTTC
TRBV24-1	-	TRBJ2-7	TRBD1	CATSDDRDRSYEQYF	TGTGCCACCAGTGATGACCGGGACAGAAGTTACGAGCAGTACTTC
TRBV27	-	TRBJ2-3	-	CASIKAAVLISTDTQYF	TGTGCCAGCATCAAGGCTGCGGTACTCATAAGCACAGATACGCAGTATTTT
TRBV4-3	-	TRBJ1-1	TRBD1	CASSRQGAYTEAFF	TGCGCCAGCAGTAGACAGGGGGCGTACACTGAAGCTTTCTTT
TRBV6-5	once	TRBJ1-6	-	CASSYWRNSPLHF	TGTGCCAGCAGTTACTGGCGGAATTCACCCCTCCACTTT
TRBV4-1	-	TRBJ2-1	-	CASSQGQGGYNEQFF	TGCGCCAGCAGCCAAGGTCAGGGGGGATACAATGAGCAGTTCTTC
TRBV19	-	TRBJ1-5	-	CASVAPFGQGPNQPQHF	TGTGCCAGTGTTGCCCCCTTTGGGCAGGGGCCAAATCAGCCCCAGCATTTT
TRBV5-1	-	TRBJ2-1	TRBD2	CASSASGSYNEQFF	TGCGCCAGCAGCGCTAGCGGCTCCTACAATGAGCAGTTCTTC
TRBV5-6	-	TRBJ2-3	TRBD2	CASSPRGAGGPVGTDTQYF	TGTGCCAGCAGCCCCAGAGGTGCGGGAGGGCCGGTCGGCACAGATACGCAGTATTTT
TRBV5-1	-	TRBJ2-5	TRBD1	CASSLFSGQGEGTQYF	TGCGCCAGCAGCTTGTTTTCCGGACAGGGGGAGGGCACCCAGTACTTC
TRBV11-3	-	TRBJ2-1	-	CASSLGRTDYNEQFF	TGTGCCAGCAGCTTGGGCCGGACAGACTACAATGAGCAGTTCTTC
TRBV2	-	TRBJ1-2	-	CASSESGGGTKNGYTF	TGTGCCAGCAGCGAATCTGGGGGGGGTACTAAGAATGGCTACACCTTC
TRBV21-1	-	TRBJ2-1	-	CASSKLAGGYNEQFF	TGTGCCAGCAGCAAACTAGCGGGAGGGTACAATGAGCAGTTCTTC
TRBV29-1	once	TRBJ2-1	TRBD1	CSVEDLYRGVGNEQFF	TGCAGCGTTGAAGATCTATACAGGGGAGTAGGGAATGAGCAGTTCTTC
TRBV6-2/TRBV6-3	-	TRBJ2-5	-	CASSYYSQETQYF	TGTGCCAGCAGTTACTACAGCCAAGAGACCCAGTACTTC
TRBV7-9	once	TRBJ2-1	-	CASSLGVVRYYNEQFF	TGTGCCAGCAGCTTAGGTGTGGTCAGGTACTACAATGAGCAGTTCTTC
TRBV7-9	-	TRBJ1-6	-	CASSFEEFSANSPLHF	TGTGCCAGCAGCTTCGAAGAGTTTTCTGCAAATTCACCCCTCCACTTT
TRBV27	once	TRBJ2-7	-	CASSLSAGLGYEQYF	TGTGCCAGCAGTTTATCGGCGGGGTTGGGGTACGAGCAGTACTTC
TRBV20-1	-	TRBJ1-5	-	CSASRGVGRPQHF	TGCAGTGCTAGTCGGGGGGTTGGGCGGCCCCAGCATTTT
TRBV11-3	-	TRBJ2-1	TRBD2	CASSLGLAGDSEQFF	TGTGCCAGCAGCCTCGGACTAGCGGGGGATAGTGAGCAGTTCTTC